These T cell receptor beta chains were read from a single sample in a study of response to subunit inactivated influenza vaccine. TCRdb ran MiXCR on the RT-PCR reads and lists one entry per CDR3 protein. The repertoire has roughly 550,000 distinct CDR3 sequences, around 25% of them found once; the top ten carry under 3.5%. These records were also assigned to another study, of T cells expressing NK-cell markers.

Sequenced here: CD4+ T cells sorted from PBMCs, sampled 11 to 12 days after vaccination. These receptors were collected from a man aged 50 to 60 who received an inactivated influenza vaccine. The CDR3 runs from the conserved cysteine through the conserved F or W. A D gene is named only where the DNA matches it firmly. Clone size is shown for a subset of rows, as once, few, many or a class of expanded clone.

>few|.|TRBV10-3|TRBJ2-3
CAISESSLQDTQYF
TGTGCCATCAGTGAGTCGTCGCTCCAGGATACGCAGTATTTT
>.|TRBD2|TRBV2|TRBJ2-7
CASSGLAGGSSEQYF
TGTGCCAGCAGTGGACTAGCGGGGGGCTCAAGCGAGCAGTACTTC
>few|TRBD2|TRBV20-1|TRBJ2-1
CSASLAGAYNEQFF
TGCAGTGCTAGTCTAGCGGGGGCATACAATGAGCAGTTCTTC
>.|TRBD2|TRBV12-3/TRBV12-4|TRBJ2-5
CASSWASGKETQYF
TGTGCCAGCAGTTGGGCTAGCGGAAAAGAGACCCAGTACTTC
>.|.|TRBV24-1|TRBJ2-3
CATSARDSFRDTQYF
TGTGCCACCAGTGCCCGGGACTCCTTCAGGGATACGCAGTATTTT
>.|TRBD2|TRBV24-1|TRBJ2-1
CATSDAGTTSSYNEQFF
TGTGCCACCAGTGATGCGGGGACTACGAGCTCCTACAATGAGCAGTTCTTC
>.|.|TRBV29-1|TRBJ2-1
CSVSSDYNEQFF
TGCAGCGTTTCGAGTGATTACAATGAGCAGTTCTTC
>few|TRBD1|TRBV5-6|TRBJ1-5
CASSLGSGTGREQPQHF
TGTGCCAGCAGCCTTGGATCGGGGACAGGGCGGGAACAGCCCCAGCATTTT
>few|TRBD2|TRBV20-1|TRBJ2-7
CSAPPLAGLSYEQYF
TGCAGTGCTCCCCCCCTAGCGGGCCTATCCTACGAGCAGTACTTC
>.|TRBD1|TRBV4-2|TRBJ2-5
CASSRDRGEETQYF
TGTGCCAGCAGCCGAGACAGGGGAGAAGAGACCCAGTACTTC
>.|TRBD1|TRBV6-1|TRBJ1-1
CATRTGSTEAFF
TGTGCCACCAGGACAGGGTCCACTGAAGCTTTCTTT
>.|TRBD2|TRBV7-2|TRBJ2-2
CASSLGRAGGRTGELFF
TGTGCCAGCAGCTTAGGGCGTGCGGGGGGGCGCACCGGGGAGCTGTTTTTT
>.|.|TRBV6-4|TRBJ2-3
CASSEGSTVRGTDTQYF
TGTGCCAGCAGTGAGGGTTCCACGGTCAGGGGAACAGATACGCAGTATTTT
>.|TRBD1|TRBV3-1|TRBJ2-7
CASSQSPGGHYEQYF
TGTGCCAGCAGCCAATCTCCAGGGGGCCACTACGAGCAGTACTTC
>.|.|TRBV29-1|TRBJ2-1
CSVEDQLQSRSYNEQFF
TGCAGCGTTGAAGATCAGTTACAGTCTCGGTCTTACAATGAGCAGTTCTTC
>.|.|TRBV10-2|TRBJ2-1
CASSDQGGSYNEQFF
TGCGCCAGCAGTGATCAGGGGGGTTCGTACAATGAGCAGTTCTTC
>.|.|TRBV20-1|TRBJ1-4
CSARVRAKLGKLFF
TGCAGTGCTAGAGTCAGGGCGAAGCTAGGAAAACTGTTTTTT
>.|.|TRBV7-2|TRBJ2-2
CASSSSVGTGELFF
TGTGCCAGCAGCTCCTCCGTGGGAACCGGGGAGCTGTTTTTT
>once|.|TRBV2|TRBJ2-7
CASSESPKVSEQYF
TGTGCCAGCAGTGAAAGCCCTAAGGTCTCCGAGCAGTACTTC
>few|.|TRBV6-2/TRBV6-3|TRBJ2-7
CASSSLVEQYF
TGTGCCAGCAGTTCTCTAGTCGAGCAGTACTTC
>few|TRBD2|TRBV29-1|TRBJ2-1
CSVEPQRLAGVDPYNEQFF
TGCAGCGTTGAACCACAGCGCCTAGCGGGAGTAGATCCCTACAATGAGCAGTTCTTC
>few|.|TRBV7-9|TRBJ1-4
CASSLVEGSNEKLFF
TGTGCCAGCAGCTTAGTGGAGGGGTCTAATGAAAAACTGTTTTTT